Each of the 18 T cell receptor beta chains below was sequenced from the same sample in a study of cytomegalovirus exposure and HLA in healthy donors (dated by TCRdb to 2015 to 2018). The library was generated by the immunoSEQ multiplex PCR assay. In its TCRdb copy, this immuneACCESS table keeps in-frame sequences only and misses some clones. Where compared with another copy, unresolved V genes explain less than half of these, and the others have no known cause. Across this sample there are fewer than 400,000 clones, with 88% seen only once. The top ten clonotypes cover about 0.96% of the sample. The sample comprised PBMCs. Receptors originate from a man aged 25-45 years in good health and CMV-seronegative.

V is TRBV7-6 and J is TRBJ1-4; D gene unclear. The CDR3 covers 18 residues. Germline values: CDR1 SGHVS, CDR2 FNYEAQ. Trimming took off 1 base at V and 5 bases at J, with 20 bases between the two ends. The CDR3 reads CASSLVYESPRMNEKLFF. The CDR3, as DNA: TGTGCCAGCAGCTTAGTTTATGAGTCACCCAGGATGAATGAAAAACTGTTTTTT. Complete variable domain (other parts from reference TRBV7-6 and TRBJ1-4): GAGVSQSPRYKVTKRGQDVALRCDPISGHVSLYWYRQALGQGPEFLTYFNYEAQQDKSGLPNDRFSAERPEGSISTLTIQRTEQRDSAMYRCASSLVYESPRMNEKLFFGSGTQLSVL.

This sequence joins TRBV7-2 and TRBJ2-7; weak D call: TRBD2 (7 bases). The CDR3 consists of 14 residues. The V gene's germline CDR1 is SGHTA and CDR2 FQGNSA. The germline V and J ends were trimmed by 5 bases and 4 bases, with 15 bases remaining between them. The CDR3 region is CASSDAGARYEQYF. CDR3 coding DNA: TGTGCCAGCAGCGACGCGGGGGCGCGTTACGAGCAGTACTTC.

This CDR3 reads CASSFGAGVAKNIQYF. In nucleotides, the CDR3 is TGTGCCAGCAGCTTTGGAGCGGGCGTAGCCAAAAACATTCAGTACTTC. The chain combines TRBV5-4 with TRBJ2-4, with a tentative D call TRBD2 (6 bases). V dropped 2 bases and J dropped 0 bases, with 12 bases sitting between them. CDR1 is SGHNT, CDR2 YYREEE, per germline (reference sequence). CDR3 length: 16 residues. Filled out from reference TRBV5-4 and TRBJ2-4, the complete variable domain reads ETGVTQSPTHLIKTRGQQVTLRCSSQSGHNTVSWYQQALGQGPQFIFQYYREEENGRGNFPPRFSGLQFPNYSSELNVNALELDDSALYLCASSFGAGVAKNIQYFGAGTRLSVL.

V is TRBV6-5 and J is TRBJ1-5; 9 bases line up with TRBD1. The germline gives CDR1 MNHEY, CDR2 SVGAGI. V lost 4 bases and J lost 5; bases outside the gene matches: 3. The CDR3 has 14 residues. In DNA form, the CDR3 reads TGTGCCAGCAGTTCGGGACAGGGCTATCAGCCCCAGCATTTT. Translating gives CASSSGQGYQPQHF.

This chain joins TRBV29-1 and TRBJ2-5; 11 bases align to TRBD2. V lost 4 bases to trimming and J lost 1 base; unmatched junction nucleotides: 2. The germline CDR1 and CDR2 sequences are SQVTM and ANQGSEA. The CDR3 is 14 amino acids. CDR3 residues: CSVAGTSGQETQYF. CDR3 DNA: TGCAGCGTTGCGGGGACTAGCGGCCAAGAGACCCAGTACTTC.

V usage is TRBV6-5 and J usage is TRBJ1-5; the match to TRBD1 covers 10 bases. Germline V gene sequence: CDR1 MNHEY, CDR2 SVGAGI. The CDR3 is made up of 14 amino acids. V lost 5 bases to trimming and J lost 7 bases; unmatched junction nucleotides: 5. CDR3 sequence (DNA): TGTGCCAGCAGTCGACGACAGGGGGCGCAGCCCCAGCATTTT. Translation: CASSRRQGAQPQHF.

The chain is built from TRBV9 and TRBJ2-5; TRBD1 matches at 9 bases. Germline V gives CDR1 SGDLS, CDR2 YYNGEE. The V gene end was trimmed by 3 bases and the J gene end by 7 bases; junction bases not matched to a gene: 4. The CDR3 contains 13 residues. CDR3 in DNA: TGTGCCAGCAGCGGAGGACAGGGGCCGACCCAGTACTTC. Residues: CASSGGQGPTQYF.

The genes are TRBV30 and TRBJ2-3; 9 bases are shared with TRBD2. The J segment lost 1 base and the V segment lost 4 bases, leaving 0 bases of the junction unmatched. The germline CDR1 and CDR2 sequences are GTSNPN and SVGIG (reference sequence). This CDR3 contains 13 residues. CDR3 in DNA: TGTGCCTGGACTAGCGGGGGCACAGATACGCAGTATTTT. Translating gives CAWTSGGTDTQYF.

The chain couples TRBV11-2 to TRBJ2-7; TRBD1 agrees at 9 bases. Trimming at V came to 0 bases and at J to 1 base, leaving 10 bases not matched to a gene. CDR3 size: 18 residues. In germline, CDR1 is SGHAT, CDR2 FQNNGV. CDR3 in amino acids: CASSLDPTDRGISYEQYF. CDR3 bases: TGTGCCAGCAGCTTAGATCCCACCGACAGGGGGATATCCTACGAGCAGTACTTC.

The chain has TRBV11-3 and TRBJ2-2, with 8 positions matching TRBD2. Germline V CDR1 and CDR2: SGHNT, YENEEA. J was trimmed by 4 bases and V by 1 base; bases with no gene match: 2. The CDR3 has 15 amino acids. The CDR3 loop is CASSLGTSLTGELFF. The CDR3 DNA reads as TGTGCCAGCAGCTTAGGGACTAGCCTCACCGGGGAGCTGTTTTTT.

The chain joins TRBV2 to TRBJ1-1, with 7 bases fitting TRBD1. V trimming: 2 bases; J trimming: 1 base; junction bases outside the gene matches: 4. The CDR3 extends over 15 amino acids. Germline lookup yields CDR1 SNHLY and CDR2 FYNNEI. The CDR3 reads CASSEQGQRNTEAFF. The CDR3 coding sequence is TGTGCCAGCAGTGAACAGGGACAGAGGAACACTGAAGCTTTCTTT.

The CDR3 reads CASSDGRNQETQYF. DNA of the CDR3: TGCGCCAGCAGTGATGGCAGGAACCAAGAGACCCAGTACTTC. V and J are TRBV10-2 and TRBJ2-5; D not certain. The CDR3 covers 14 residues. The V gene lost 3 bases and the J gene lost 0 bases, with 8 bases spanning the gap. Germline CDR1 and CDR2: WSHSY and SAAADI.

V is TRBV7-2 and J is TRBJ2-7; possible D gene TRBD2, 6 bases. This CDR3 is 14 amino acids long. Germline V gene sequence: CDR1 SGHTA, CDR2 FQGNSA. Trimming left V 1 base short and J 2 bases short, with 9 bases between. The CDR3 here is CASSLGPGAYEQYF. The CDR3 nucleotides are TGTGCCAGCAGCTTAGGACCGGGGGCCTACGAGCAGTACTTC.

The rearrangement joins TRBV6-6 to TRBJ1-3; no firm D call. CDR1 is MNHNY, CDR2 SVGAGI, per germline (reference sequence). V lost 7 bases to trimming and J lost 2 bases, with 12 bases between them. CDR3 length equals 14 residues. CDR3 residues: CASTQDSTGNTIYF. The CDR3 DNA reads TGTGCCAGCACTCAGGACTCGACTGGAAACACCATATATTTT.

The CDR3 protein is CASSPGPNYGYTF. The CDR3 DNA reads as TGTGCCAGCTCACCAGGGCCTAACTATGGCTACACCTTC. The V call is TRBV18, the J call TRBJ1-2, with no clear D. This CDR3 has 13 amino acids. Germline CDR1 reads KGHSH; CDR2 reads LQKENI. V shed 2 bases and J shed 0 bases, with 4 bases lying between them.

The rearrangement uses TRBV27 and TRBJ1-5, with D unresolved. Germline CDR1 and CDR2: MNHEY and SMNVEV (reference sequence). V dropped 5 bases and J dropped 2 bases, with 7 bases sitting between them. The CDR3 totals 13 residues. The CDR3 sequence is CASSTSGNQPQHF. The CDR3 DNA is TGTGCCAGCAGTACCAGCGGCAATCAGCCCCAGCATTTT.

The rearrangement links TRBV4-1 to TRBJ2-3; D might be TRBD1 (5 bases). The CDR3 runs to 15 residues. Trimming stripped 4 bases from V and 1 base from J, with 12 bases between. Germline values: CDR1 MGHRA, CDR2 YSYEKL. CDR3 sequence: CASSPRAQGTDTQYF. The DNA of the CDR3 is TGCGCCAGCAGCCCCAGGGCCCAGGGCACAGATACGCAGTATTTT.

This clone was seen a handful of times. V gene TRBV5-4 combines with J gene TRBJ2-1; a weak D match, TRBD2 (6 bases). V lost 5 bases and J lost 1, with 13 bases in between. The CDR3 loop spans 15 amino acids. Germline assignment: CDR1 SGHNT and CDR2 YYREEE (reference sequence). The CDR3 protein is CASRAGLPSYNEQFF. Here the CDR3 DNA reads TGTGCCAGCAGGGCGGGACTCCCGTCCTACAATGAGCAGTTCTTC.